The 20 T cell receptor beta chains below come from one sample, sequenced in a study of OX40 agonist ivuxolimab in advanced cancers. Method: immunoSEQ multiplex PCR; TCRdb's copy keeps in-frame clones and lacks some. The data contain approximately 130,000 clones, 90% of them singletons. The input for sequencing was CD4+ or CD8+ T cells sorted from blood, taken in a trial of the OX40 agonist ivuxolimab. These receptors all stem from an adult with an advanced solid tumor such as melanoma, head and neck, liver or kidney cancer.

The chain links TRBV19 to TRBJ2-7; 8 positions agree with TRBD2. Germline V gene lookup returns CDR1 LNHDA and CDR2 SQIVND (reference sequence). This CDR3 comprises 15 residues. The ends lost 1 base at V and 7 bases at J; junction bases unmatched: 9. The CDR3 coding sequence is TGTGCCAGTAGTATAGGTAATAGCGGGACGGGTGAGCAGTACTTC. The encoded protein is CASSIGNSGTGEQYF. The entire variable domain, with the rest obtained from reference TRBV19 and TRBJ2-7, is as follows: DGGITQSPKYLFRKEGQNVTLSCEQNLNHDAMYWYRQDPGQGLRLIYYSQIVNDFQKGDIAEGYSVSREKKESFPLTVTSAQKNPTAFYLCASSIGNSGTGEQYFGPGTRLTVT.

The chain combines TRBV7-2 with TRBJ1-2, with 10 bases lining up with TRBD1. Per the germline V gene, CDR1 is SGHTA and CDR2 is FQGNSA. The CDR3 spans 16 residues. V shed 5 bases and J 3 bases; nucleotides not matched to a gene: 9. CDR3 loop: CASSLWRGTGDYGYTF. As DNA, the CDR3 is TGTGCCAGCAGCCTCTGGCGTGGGACAGGGGACTATGGCTACACCTTC.

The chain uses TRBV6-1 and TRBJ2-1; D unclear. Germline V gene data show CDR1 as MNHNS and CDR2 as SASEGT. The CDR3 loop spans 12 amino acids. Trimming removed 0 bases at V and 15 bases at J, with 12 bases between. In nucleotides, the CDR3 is TGTGCCAGCAGTGAAGCGACGACTTCTCGGTTCTTC. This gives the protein CASSEATTSRFF.

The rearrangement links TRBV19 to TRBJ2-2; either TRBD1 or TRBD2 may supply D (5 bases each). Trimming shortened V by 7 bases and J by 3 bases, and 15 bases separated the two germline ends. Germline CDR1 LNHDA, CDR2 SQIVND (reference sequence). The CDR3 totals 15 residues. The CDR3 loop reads CASTGGQGYTGELFF. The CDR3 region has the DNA TGTGCCAGTACCGGCGGGCAGGGTTACACCGGGGAGCTGTTTTTT. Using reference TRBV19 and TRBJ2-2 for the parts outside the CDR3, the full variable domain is DGGITQSPKYLFRKEGQNVTLSCEQNLNHDAMYWYRQDPGQGLRLIYYSQIVNDFQKGDIAEGYSVSREKKESFPLTVTSAQKNPTAFYLCASTGGQGYTGELFFGEGSRLTVL.

CDR3 sequence: CASSSGIRTGLEGYTF. The CDR3, as DNA: TGTGCCAGCAGTTCCGGAATAAGGACAGGGCTAGAAGGCTACACCTTC. The chain couples TRBV28 to TRBJ1-2, with 8 bases fitting TRBD1. Unmatched junction bases numbered 15, after V lost 4 bases and J lost 8 bases. Germline V gene sequence: CDR1 MDHEN, CDR2 SYDVKM. There are 16 residues in the CDR3.

CDR3 in DNA: TGTGCCACCAGCAGAGATACAGCGGGAACCCAAGAGACCCAGTACTTC. This translates into CATSRDTAGTQETQYF. The chain carries TRBV15 and TRBJ2-5, with 7 bases fitting TRBD2. Germline V gives CDR1 LNHNV, CDR2 YYDKDF (reference sequence). There are 16 residues in the CDR3. V lost 0 bases and J lost 1; bases outside the gene matches: 5. Based on the CDR3 plus reference TRBV15 and TRBJ2-5, the full variable domain is DAMVIQNPRYQVTQFGKPVTLSCSQTLNHNVMYWYQQKSSQAPKLLFHYYDKDFNNEADTPDNFQSRRPNTSFCFLDIRSPGLGDTAMYLCATSRDTAGTQETQYFGPGTRLLVL.

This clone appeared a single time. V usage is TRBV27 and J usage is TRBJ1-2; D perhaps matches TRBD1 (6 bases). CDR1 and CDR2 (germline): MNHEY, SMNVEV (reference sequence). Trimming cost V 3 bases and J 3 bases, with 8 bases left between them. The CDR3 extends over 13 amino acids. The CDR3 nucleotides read TGTGCCAGCAGTTTGAACAGGGACTATGGCTACACCTTC. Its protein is CASSLNRDYGYTF.

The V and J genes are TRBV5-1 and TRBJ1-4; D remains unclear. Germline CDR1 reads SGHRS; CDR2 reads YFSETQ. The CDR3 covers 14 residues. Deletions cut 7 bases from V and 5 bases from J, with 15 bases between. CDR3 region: CASSTDGKNEKLFF. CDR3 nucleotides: TGCGCCAGCTCGACGGATGGAAAAAATGAAAAACTGTTTTTT.

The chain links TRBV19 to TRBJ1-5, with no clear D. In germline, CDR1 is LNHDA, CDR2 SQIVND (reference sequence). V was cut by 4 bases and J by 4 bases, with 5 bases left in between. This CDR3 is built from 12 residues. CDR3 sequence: CASSTQNQPQHF. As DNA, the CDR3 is TGTGCCAGTAGTACACAGAATCAGCCCCAGCATTTT.

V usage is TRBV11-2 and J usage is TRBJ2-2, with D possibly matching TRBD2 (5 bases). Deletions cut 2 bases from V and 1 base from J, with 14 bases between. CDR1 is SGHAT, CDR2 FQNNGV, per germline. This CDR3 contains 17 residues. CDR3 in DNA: TGTGCCAGCAGCTTATTCGCAGGACTGATGAACACCGGGGAGCTGTTTTTT. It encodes CASSLFAGLMNTGELFF.

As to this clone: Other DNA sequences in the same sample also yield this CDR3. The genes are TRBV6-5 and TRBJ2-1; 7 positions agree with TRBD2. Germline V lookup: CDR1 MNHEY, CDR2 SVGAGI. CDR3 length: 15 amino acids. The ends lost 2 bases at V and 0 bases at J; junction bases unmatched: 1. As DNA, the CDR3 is TGTGCCAGCAGTTACGGCGGGAGCTCCTACAATGAGCAGTTCTTC. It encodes CASSYGGSSYNEQFF.

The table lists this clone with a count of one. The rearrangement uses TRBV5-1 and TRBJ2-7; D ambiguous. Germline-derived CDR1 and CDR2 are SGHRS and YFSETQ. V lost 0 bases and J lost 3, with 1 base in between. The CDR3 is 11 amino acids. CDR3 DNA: TGCGCCAGCAGCTTGGACTACGAGCAGTACTTC. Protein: CASSLDYEQYF.

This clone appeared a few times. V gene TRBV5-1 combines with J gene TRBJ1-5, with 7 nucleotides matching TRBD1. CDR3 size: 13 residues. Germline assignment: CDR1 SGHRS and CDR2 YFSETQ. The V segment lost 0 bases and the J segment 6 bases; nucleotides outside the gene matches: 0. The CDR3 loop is CASSLGQGQPQHF. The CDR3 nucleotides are TGCGCCAGCAGCTTGGGACAGGGTCAGCCCCAGCATTTT. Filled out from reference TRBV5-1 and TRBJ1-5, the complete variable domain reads KAGVTQTPRYLIKTRGQQVTLSCSPISGHRSVSWYQQTPGQGLQFLFEYFSETQRNKGNFPGRFSGRQFSNSRSEMNVSTLELGDSALYLCASSLGQGQPQHFGDGTRLSIL.

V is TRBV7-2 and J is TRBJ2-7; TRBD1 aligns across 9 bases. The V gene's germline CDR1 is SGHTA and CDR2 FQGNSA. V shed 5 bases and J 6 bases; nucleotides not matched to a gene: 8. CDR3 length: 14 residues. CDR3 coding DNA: TGTGCCAGCAGCCTGCGGACAGGGGCCTTCGAGCAGTACTTC. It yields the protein CASSLRTGAFEQYF.

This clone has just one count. The CDR3 coding sequence is TGTGCCAGCAGTGAAGCGAAAGGGGGGGCATTGAGCAATCAGCCCCAGCATTTT. As protein: CASSEAKGGALSNQPQHF. This chain uses TRBV6-1 with TRBJ1-5; D is perhaps TRBD1 (6 bases). Germline V lookup: CDR1 MNHNS, CDR2 SASEGT. V was clipped by 0 bases and J by 1 base, with 16 bases between them. This CDR3 is 18 amino acids long.

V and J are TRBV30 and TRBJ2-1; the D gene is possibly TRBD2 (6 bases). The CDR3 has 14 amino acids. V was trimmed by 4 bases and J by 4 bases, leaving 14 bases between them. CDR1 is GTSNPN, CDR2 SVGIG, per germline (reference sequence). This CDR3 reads CAWIGISGYNEQFF. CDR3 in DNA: TGTGCCTGGATTGGGATTAGCGGATACAATGAGCAGTTCTTC.

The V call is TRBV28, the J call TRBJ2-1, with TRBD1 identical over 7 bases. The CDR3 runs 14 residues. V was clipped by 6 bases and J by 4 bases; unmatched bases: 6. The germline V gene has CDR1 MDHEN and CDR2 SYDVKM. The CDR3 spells CASRLGQNYNEQFF. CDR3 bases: TGTGCCAGCAGGCTGGGACAGAATTACAATGAGCAGTTCTTC.

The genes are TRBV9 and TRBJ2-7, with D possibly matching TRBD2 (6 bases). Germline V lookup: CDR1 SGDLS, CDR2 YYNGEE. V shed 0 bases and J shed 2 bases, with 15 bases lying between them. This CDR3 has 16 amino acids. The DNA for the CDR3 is TGTGCCAGCAGCGTAGCTGCGTCTAGCGAACCCTACGAGCAGTACTTC. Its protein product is CASSVAASSEPYEQYF.

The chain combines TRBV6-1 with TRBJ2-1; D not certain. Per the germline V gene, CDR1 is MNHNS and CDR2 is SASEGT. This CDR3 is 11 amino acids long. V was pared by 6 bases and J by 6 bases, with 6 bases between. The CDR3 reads CASSWVNEQFF. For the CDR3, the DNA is TGTGCCAGCAGCTGGGTCAATGAGCAGTTCTTC.

The DNA for the CDR3 is TGTGCCAGCAGCCCAGCGGGAGACTCCTACAATGAGCAGTTCTTC. It yields the protein CASSPAGDSYNEQFF. This rearrangement joins TRBV7-2 to TRBJ2-1; 8 bases are shared with TRBD2. The CDR3 is made up of 15 amino acids. The germline gives CDR1 SGHTA, CDR2 FQGNSA. With 5 bases clipped from V and 0 bases from J, the junction kept 3 bases outside the gene matches. The whole variable domain, filled in from reference TRBV7-2 and TRBJ2-1, reads GAGVSQSPSNKVTEKGKDVELRCDPISGHTALYWYRQSLGQGLEFLIYFQGNSAPDKSGLPSDRFSAERTGGSVSTLTIQRTQQEDSAVYLCASSPAGDSYNEQFFGPGTRLTVL.